This T cell receptor beta chain was observed in a study of blood T cell repertoires in COVID-19. Turning to the study itself: Spain, Italy and the United States supplied samples that represented acute and convalescent COVID-19. The cDNA or gDNA used as material had been derived from T cells, B-cell-depleted T cells, or PBMCs.

Patients in Seattle were enrolled during active infection, then followed longitudinally. The table came from immunoSEQ multiplex PCR; TCRdb's copy has only in-frame clones and leaves some out. The sample lists 250,000 or so clones, 85% to 90% occurring once. Trimming left V 3 bases short and J 5 bases short, with 17 bases between. Germline V gene lookup returns CDR1 SGDLS and CDR2 YYNGEE. The CDR3 extends over 15 amino acids. The origin of this receptor is a woman aged 60-75 years with COVID-19, enrolled during active disease. This chain uses TRBV9 with TRBJ1-1; D is perhaps TRBD1 (5 bases). The sample comprised peripheral blood. The CDR3 region is CASSETPTGGTEAFF. The CDR3 DNA follows: TGTGCCAGCAGCGAGACCCCGACCGGGGGGACTGAAGCTTTCTTT.